Listed below are T cell receptor beta chains from one sample, sequenced in a study of blood T cell repertoires in COVID-19. The repertoire was sequenced with immunoSEQ multiplex PCR; TCRdb's copy has only in-frame clones and lacks some. The table shows approximately 150,000 clones, with approximately 84% occurring only once. The source material was peripheral blood. These receptors originate from a woman aged 80 or over with acute or convalescent COVID-19. Both conserved end residues are part of each CDR3. Each record gives: D gene, V gene, clone size, J gene, CDR3 DNA, CDR3 protein. The D gene is left open where the match is weak. The size of a clone is reported for some rows only, either as once, few or many, or as a class for expanded clones.

TRBD2	TRBV7-2	.	TRBJ2-5	TGTGCCAGCAGCTTAGCACTAGCGGGGGATAATGGAAAGACCCAGTACTTC	CASSLALAGDNGKTQYF
TRBD1	TRBV19	.	TRBJ1-2	TGTGCCAGTAGTCCGGACAGGGGGCAGGATGGCTACACCTTC	CASSPDRGQDGYTF
TRBD2	TRBV25-1	.	TRBJ2-5	TGTGCCAGCAGTGATAGGACTCGCGGGAGGGGGGAGACCCAGTACTTC	CASSDRTRGRGETQYF
TRBD2	TRBV7-2	.	TRBJ2-2	TGTGCCAGCAGCTTAACCGGGACTAGCGGGGCCTTTTCCGGGGAGCTGTTTTTT	CASSLTGTSGAFSGELFF
.	TRBV10-3	.	TRBJ2-1	TGTGCCATCGAGAATGGGGGGGGCGCCTACAATGAGCAGTTCTTC	CAIENGGGAYNEQFF
.	TRBV25-1	.	TRBJ2-7	TGTGCCAGCAGAGAGGGGGCGGGAGAGCAGTACTTC	CASREGAGEQYF
TRBD1	TRBV6-5	.	TRBJ1-4	TGTGCCAGCAGAGGACAGGGAGGTACTAATGAAAAACTGTTTTTT	CASRGQGGTNEKLFF
TRBD2	TRBV19	.	TRBJ2-1	TGTGCCAGTAGTACTCCCCTACTAGCGGGTGGTCCTAAATTTTCCTACAATGAGCAGTTCTTC	CASSTPLLAGGPKFSYNEQFF
.	TRBV7-8	.	TRBJ2-7	TGTGCCAGCAGCTTACGGTTTGGCGGGGCATCCGAGCAGTACTTC	CASSLRFGGASEQYF
TRBD1	TRBV9	.	TRBJ1-3	TGTGCCAGCAGCGTAGAGGACAGGGGTAGAAACACCATATATTTT	CASSVEDRGRNTIYF
.	TRBV21-1	few	TRBJ1-4	TGTGCCAGCAGCAAAAAGGGGGCAGGGGGTCTAACTAATGAAAAACTGTTTTTT	CASSKKGAGGLTNEKLFF
.	TRBV9	.	TRBJ2-1	TGTGCCAGCAGCCAATCCAGCGGAGCCAAGCAGTTCTTC	CASSQSSGAKQFF
.	TRBV7-2	.	TRBJ2-3	TGTGCCAGCAGCTCTTCTGGAACTATAGATACGCAGTATTTT	CASSSSGTIDTQYF
.	TRBV20-1	.	TRBJ2-2	TGCAGTGCTAGTGGCTGGCCAGACACCGGGGAGCTGTTTTTT	CSASGWPDTGELFF
.	TRBV6-5	.	TRBJ2-5	TGTGCCACCCGCCTGGGGGGGCCCAAAGAGACCCAGTACTTC	CATRLGGPKETQYF
.	TRBV18	.	TRBJ2-5	TGTGCCAGCTCACCACCGGCAGGGGGGGAGACCCAGTACTTC	CASSPPAGGETQYF